The sequence of this T cell receptor beta chain was determined in a study of blood T cell repertoires in COVID-19 (dated by TCRdb to 2020 to 2021). Background for the entire study: Collaborator samples came from the United States, Italy and Spain and covered acute and convalescent phases of COVID-19. The samples were drawn from the first 160 participants of the ongoing ImmuneRACE study and from 1,254 subjects provided by 6 global collaborators. Where HLA class I and class II types were available, the types were taken from metadata supplied by the sample provider, not from assay-based typing. Sample metadata almost always included a de-identified subject ID, COVID-19 status, age in years and sex. A freely available public database, intended as a resource for researchers studying the immune response to SARS-CoV-2, is where the repertoires were released. The dataset comprised deeply sampled blood TCRbeta repertoires from subjects exposed to, actively infected with, or recovered from COVID-19. The material from the prospective study consisted of cDNA or gDNA derived from T cells, B-cell-depleted T cells, or PBMCs. Results and caveats for the whole study, not just this receptor: How much clinical and demographic metadata was included differed by source and by participant, and the metadata was provided uncurated.

Whole blood was collected in K2EDTA tubes by collaborating institutions according to the institutions' own protocols. Collaborator samples were shipped for TCRbeta analysis as frozen whole blood, isolated PBMCs, or DNA extracted from either sample type. TCRbeta CDR3 regions were amplified from genomic DNA by means of the immunoSEQ Assay, a bias-controlled multiplex PCR. Regarding the original processing steps: The number of nucleated cells in each sample was estimated by amplification of reference gene primers within the assay. Sequence reads were collapsed and filtered to measure the absolute abundance of every unique TCRbeta CDR3 rearrangement. Productive Simpson clonality was computed per sample as the square root of Simpson's diversity index over productive rearrangements. Here the immuneACCESS table is served through TCRdb, limited to in-frame sequences with V and J called. Missing clones are a known gap in these copies; in checked studies unresolved V genes cover under half, and the rest lacks a known reason. The V and J calls and clone size come from that table; D and trimming were worked out from the DNA. The sample profile shows about 210,000 clones; about four fifths of them were found once. The ten largest clones add up to about 8% of the sample.

At the junction V is shortened by 6 bases and J by 3 bases; bases outside the gene matches: 3. As encoded in the germline V gene, CDR1 is SNHLY while CDR2 is FYNNEI. The CDR3, from cysteine to phenylalanine, totals 13 residues. Just the 39-base CDR3 DNA is kept, in frame starting at base 1. Details on this clone: Its recognized antigen is unknown. Base quality data are lacking; no much larger clone is found one base away.

Recombination connected TRBV2 to TRBJ1-2, and 8 junction bases match TRBD1. The receptor comes from a woman in her 50s with active or convalescent COVID-19. Specimen: peripheral blood. The sequenced DNA is TGTGCCAGCAGAAAGACAGGGGACTATGGCTACACCTTC. Translated, this is CASRKTGDYGYTF.